This T cell receptor beta chain was sequenced for a study of PD-L1 blockade in urothelial cancer. The overall study: Samples of blood were analyzed 3 weeks (second dose) and 6 weeks after treatment start. Study-level results: By 3 weeks, tumor-associated blood clones had expanded more in durable-benefit patients.

It was locally advanced or metastatic urothelial carcinoma that patients had. Using immunoSEQ multiplex PCR, the repertoire was profiled, and TCRdb retains in-frame clones only, with some absent. The sample has 35,000 to 45,000 clones; 88% are singletons. Germline CDR1 MNHNS, CDR2 SASEGT. This CDR3 is 14 amino acids long. V was shortened by 6 bases and J by 2 bases, with 14 bases between the two germline ends. Of note for this clone: No antigen is known for it.

This receptor was taken from a woman aged 55-70 years with urothelial cancer. The input for sequencing was PBMCs, taken around atezolizumab (anti-PD-L1) treatment. The chain links TRBV6-1 to TRBJ2-7; possible D gene TRBD1, 6 bases. The CDR3 DNA reads as TGTGCCAGCAGCCTTTTCGAGGGGGCCTACGAGCAGTACTTC. This translates into CASSLFEGAYEQYF.